One sample yielded the 5 T cell receptor beta chains listed below, sequenced in a study of blood T cells in healthy people across ages. Then a second PCR, running roughly 7 to 11 cycles, was carried out with a sample-barcoded 5' primer and a J-beta primer mix. TCRdb independently ran MiXCR on the 5' RACE reads; one entry per CDR3 protein. The data show 1.5 million to 2 million distinct CDR3 sequences, 40% to 55% seen once. Sequenced material: blood. All receptors come from a woman aged 40 to 50 in good health.

The chain is built from TRBV7-2 and TRBJ2-4; no firm D call. With the DNA end fitting TRBJ2-7 better, the J assignment may be wrong. CDR1 is SGHTA, CDR2 FQGNSA, per germline. This CDR3 contains 15 residues. CDR3 sequence: CASSFSQSIGYEQYF. DNA of the CDR3: TGTGCCAGCAGCTTTTCACAGTCGATCGGCTACGAGCAGTACTTC.

This clonotype was seen more than once but under ten times. This chain joins TRBV7-3 and TRBJ2-1; D perhaps matches TRBD1 (6 bases). Germline CDR1 is SGHTA and CDR2 is FQGTGA. The CDR3 totals 13 residues. Trimming took off 5 bases at V and 8 bases at J, with 13 bases between the two ends. CDR3 amino acids: CASSLTGIYEQFF. As DNA, the CDR3 is TGTGCCAGCAGCCTCACAGGGATCTATGAGCAGTTCTTC.

The chain recombines TRBV14 with TRBJ2-7; 10 bases agree with TRBD2. Germline V lookup: CDR1 SGHDN, CDR2 FVKESK. With 4 bases clipped from V and 3 bases from J, the junction kept 6 bases outside the gene matches. The CDR3 is 15 residues long. The CDR3 nucleotides are TGTGCCAGCAGCCGTAGCGGGGGGAATTTCTACGAGCAGTACTTC. Translating it yields CASSRSGGNFYEQYF.

The gene calls are TRBV12-3 or TRBV12-4 and TRBJ1-2, with D possibly matching TRBD1 (6 bases). Trimming took 3 bases from V and 8 from J, leaving 13 bases between them. The CDR3 contains 13 residues. CDR3 DNA sequence: TGTGCCAGCAGTTTTAAACAGGGAGGAGGCTACACCTTC. Its translation: CASSFKQGGGYTF.

The chain carries TRBV6-2 or TRBV6-3 and TRBJ2-4; TRBD2 agrees at 7 bases. This CDR3 is built from 14 residues. CDR1 is MNHEY and CDR2 is SVGEGT in the germline V gene. Trimming at V came to 4 bases and at J to 13 bases, leaving 13 bases not matched to a gene. CDR3 amino acids: CASSLSGTTYGQYF. The CDR3, as DNA: TGTGCCAGCAGTTTATCCGGGACTACCTACGGGCAGTACTTC.